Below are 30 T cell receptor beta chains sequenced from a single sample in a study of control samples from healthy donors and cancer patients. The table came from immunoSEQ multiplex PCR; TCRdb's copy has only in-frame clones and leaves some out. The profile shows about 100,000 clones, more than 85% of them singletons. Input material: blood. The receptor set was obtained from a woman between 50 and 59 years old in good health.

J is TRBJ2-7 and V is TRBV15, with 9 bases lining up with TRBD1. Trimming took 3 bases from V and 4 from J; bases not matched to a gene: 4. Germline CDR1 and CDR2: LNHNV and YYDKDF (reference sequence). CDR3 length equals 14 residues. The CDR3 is CATSRDRGNYEQYF. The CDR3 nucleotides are TGTGCCACCAGCAGGGACAGGGGCAATTACGAGCAGTACTTC.

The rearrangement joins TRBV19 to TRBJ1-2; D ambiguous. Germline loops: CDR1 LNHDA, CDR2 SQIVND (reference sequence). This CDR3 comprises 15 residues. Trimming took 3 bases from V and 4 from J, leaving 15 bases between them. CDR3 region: CASSIGSDFFYGYTF. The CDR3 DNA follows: TGTGCCAGTAGTATCGGGTCAGACTTTTTCTATGGCTACACCTTC.

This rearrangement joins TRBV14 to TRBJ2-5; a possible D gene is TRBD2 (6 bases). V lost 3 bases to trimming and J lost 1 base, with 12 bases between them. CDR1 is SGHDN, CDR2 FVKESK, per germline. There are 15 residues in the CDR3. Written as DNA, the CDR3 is TGTGCCAGCAGCCACCGGACTACCCGCCAAGAGACCCAGTACTTC. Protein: CASSHRTTRQETQYF.

CDR3 amino acids: CASSLSLHEQYF. The CDR3 nucleotides are TGTGCCAGCAGCTTGAGTCTACACGAGCAGTACTTC. The rearrangement links TRBV7-2 to TRBJ2-7; no reliable D call. The CDR3 runs 12 residues. Germline lookup yields CDR1 SGHTA and CDR2 FQGNSA. V was cut by 3 bases and J by 5 bases, with 8 bases left in between.

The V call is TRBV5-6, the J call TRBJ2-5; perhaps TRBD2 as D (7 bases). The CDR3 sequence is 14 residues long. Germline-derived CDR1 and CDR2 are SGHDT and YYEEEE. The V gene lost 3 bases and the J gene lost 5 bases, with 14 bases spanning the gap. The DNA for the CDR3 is TGTGCCAGCAGCTGGGGGGGCCGTGCCGAGACCCAGTACTTC. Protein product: CASSWGGRAETQYF.

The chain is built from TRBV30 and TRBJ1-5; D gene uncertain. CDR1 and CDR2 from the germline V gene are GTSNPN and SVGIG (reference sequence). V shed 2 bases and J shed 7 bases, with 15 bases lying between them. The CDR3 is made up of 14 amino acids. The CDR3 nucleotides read TGTGCCTGGAGTAAAAAATCGGTGGAACAGCCCCAGCATTTT. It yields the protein CAWSKKSVEQPQHF.

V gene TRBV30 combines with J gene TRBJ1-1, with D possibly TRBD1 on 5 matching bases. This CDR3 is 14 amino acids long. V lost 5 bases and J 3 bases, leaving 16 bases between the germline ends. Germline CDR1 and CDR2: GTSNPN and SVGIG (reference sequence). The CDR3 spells CAWGTALAYTEAFF. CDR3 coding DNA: TGTGCCTGGGGGACCGCCCTGGCCTACACTGAAGCTTTCTTT.

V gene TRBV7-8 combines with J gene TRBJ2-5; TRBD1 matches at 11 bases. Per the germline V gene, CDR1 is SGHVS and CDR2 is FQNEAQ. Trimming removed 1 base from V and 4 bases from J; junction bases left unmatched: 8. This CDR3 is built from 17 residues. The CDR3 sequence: CASSLVLGQGARETQYF. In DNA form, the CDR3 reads TGTGCCAGCAGCTTAGTACTCGGACAGGGGGCAAGAGAGACCCAGTACTTC.

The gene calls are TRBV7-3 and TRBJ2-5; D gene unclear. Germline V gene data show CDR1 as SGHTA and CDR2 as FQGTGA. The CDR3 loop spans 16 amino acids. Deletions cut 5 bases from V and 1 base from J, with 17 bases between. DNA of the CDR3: TGTGCCAGCAGCCCCCTCGGTGGTTGGCTCCAAGAGACCCAGTACTTC. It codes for CASSPLGGWLQETQYF. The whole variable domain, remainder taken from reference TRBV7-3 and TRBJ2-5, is GAGVSQTPSNKVTEKGKYVELRCDPISGHTALYWYRQSLGQGPEFLIYFQGTGAADDSGLPNDRFFAVRPEGSVSTLKIQRTERGDSAVYLCASSPLGGWLQETQYFGPGTRLLVL.

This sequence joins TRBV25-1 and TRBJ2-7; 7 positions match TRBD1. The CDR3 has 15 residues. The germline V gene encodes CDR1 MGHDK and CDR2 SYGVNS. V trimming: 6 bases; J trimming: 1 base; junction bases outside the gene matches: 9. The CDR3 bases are TGTGCCAGCAGCCTACCGGGACAGAAATCCTACGAGCAGTACTTC. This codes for CASSLPGQKSYEQYF.

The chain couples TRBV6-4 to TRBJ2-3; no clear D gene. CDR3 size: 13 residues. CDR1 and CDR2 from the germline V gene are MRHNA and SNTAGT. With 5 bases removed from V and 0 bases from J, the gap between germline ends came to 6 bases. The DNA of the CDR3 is TGTGCCAGCAGTACGGATAGCACAGATACGCAGTATTTT. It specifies CASSTDSTDTQYF.

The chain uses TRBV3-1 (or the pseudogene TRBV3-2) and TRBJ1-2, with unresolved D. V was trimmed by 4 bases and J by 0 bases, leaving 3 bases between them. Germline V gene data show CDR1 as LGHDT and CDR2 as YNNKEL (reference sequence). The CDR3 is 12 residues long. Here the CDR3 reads CASSPPNYGYTF. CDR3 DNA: TGTGCCAGCAGCCCTCCTAACTATGGCTACACCTTC.

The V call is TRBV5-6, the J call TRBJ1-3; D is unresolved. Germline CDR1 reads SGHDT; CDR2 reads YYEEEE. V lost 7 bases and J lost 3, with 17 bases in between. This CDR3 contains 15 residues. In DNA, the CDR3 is TGTGCCAGCGGACGGGAGGCACTCATTGGAAACACCATATATTTT. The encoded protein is CASGREALIGNTIYF.

This CDR3 is CASSLSGMGSTEAFF. The CDR3 bases are TGTGCCAGCAGCCTTAGTGGAATGGGGTCGACTGAAGCTTTCTTT. This rearrangement joins TRBV7-9 to TRBJ1-1, with D uncertain. The CDR3 is 15 residues long. The germline V and J ends were trimmed by 5 bases and 5 bases, with 18 bases remaining between them. Germline CDR1 SEHNR, CDR2 FQNEAQ (reference sequence).

For the CDR3, the DNA is TGTGCCAGTAGTAACCAGGGAACGGGAAATGAAAAACTGTTTTTT. Translation gives CASSNQGTGNEKLFF. This rearrangement joins TRBV19 to TRBJ1-4; D is perhaps TRBD1 (5 bases). The germline CDR1 and CDR2 sequences are LNHDA and SQIVND (reference sequence). The CDR3 is 15 amino acids. Trimming cost V 4 bases and J 5 bases, with 14 bases left between them.

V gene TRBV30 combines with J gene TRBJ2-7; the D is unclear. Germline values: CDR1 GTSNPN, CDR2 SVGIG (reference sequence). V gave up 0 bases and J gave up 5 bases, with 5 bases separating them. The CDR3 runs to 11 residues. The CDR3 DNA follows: TGTGCCTGGAGTGTACACGACGAGCAGTACTTC. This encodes CAWSVHDEQYF.

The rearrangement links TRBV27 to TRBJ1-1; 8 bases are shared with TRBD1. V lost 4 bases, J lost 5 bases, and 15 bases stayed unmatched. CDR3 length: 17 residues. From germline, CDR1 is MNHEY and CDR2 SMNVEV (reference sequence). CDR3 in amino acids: CASSSQLKGRGRTEAFF. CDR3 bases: TGTGCCAGCAGTTCCCAATTAAAGGGCAGGGGGCGAACTGAAGCTTTCTTT.

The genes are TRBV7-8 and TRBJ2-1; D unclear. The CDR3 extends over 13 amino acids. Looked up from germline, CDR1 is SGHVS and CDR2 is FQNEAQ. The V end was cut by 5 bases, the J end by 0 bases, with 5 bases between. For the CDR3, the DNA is TGTGCCAGCAGCAGAGGCTCCTACAATGAGCAGTTCTTC. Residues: CASSRGSYNEQFF.

The CDR3 loop reads CASAPAIGGANTEAFF. The CDR3 DNA sequence: TGCGCCAGCGCCCCGGCGATCGGGGGCGCGAACACTGAAGCTTTCTTT. The chain uses TRBV10-2 and TRBJ1-1; weak D call: TRBD1 (6 bases). V lost 8 bases to trimming and J lost 1 base, with 20 bases between them. The CDR3 sequence is 16 residues long. Germline V gives CDR1 WSHSY, CDR2 SAAADI.

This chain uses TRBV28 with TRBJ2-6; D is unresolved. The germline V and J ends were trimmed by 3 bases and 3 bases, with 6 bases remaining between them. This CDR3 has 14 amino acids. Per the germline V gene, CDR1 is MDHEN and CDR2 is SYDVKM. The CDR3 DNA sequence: TGTGCCAGCAGTTTCGGTGGTGGGGCCAACGTCCTGACTTTC. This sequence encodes CASSFGGGANVLTF.

CDR3 protein: CASSPGRASYEQYF. Here the CDR3 DNA reads TGTGCCAGCAGTCCCGGGAGGGCTTCCTACGAGCAGTACTTC. This chain uses TRBV2 with TRBJ2-7; 8 nucleotides line up with TRBD2. The length of the CDR3 is 14 residues. With 5 bases clipped from V and 1 base from J, the junction kept 4 bases outside the gene matches. Germline assignment: CDR1 SNHLY and CDR2 FYNNEI.

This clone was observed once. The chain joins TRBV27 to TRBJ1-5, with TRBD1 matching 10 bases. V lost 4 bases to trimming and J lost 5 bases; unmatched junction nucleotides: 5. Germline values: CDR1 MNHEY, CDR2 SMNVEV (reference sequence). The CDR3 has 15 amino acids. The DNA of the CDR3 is TGTGCCAGCAGTTCAGGACAGGGGGTATATCAGCCCCAGCATTTT. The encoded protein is CASSSGQGVYQPQHF.

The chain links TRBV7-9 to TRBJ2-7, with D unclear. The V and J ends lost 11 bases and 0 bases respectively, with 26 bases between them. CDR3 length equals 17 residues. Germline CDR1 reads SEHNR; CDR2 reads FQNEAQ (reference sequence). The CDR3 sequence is CALLVAPSRVYSYEQYF. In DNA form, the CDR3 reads TGTGCCCTGCTTGTAGCACCATCTCGCGTCTACTCCTACGAGCAGTACTTC.

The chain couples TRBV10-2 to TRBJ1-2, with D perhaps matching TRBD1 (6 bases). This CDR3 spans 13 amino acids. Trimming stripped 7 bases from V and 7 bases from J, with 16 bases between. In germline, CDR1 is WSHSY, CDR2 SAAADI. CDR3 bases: TGCGCCAGCAACCCAACGACAGGCACTGGCTACACCTTC. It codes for CASNPTTGTGYTF.

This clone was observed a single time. Here the CDR3 reads CASSPGRSSSGANVLTF. The CDR3 coding sequence is TGTGCCAGCAGCCCGGGACGGTCCAGCTCTGGGGCCAACGTCCTGACTTTC. The V call is TRBV6-4, the J call TRBJ2-6, with D possibly being TRBD1 or TRBD2 (5 bases each). The CDR3 runs 17 residues. Germline CDR1 and CDR2: MRHNA and SNTAGT. Trimming left V 6 bases short and J 0 bases short, with 15 bases between.

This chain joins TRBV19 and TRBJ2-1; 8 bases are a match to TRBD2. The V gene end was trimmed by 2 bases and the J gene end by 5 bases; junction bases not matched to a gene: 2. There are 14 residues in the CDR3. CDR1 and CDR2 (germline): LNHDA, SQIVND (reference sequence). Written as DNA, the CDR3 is TGTGCCAGTAGTATAACTAGCGGAGACAATGAGCAGTTCTTC. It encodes CASSITSGDNEQFF. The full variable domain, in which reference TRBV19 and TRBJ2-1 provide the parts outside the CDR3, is DGGITQSPKYLFRKEGQNVTLSCEQNLNHDAMYWYRQDPGQGLRLIYYSQIVNDFQKGDIAEGYSVSREKKESFPLTVTSAQKNPTAFYLCASSITSGDNEQFFGPGTRLTVL.

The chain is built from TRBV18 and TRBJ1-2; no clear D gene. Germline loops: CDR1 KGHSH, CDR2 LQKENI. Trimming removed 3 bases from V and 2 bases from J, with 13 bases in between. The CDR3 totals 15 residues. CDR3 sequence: CASSPSRSSNYGYTF. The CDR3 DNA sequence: TGTGCCAGCTCACCTTCCCGGAGTAGCAACTATGGCTACACCTTC.

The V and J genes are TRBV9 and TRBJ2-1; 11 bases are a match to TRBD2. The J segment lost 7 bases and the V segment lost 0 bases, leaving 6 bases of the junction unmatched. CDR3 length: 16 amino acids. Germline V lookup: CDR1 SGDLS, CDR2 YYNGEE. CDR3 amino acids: CASSVDPSGGLNEQFF. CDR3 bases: TGTGCCAGCAGCGTAGACCCTAGCGGGGGGCTGAATGAGCAGTTCTTC.

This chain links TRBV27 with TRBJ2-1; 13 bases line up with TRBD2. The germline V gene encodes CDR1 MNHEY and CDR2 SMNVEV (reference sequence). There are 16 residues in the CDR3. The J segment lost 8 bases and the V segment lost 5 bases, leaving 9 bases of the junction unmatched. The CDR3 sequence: CASSALLAGGPDEQFF. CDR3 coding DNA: TGTGCCAGCAGTGCACTACTAGCGGGGGGGCCTGATGAGCAGTTCTTC.

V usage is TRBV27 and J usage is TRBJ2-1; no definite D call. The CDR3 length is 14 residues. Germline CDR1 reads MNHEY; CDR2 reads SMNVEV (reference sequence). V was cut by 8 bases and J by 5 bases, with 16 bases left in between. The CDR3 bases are TGTGCCAGCTCCAAAACCATTTACCACAATGAGCAGTTCTTC. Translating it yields CASSKTIYHNEQFF.